This TCR beta chain originates from a study of identical twins. The cDNA had a unique molecular identifier and a template-switch universal primer site. TCRdb re-derived calls from the 5' RACE reads in MiXCR, one entry per CDR3 protein. The table lists about 550,000 distinct CDR3 sequences, approximately 20% of them singletons. Comment on this clonotype: Its antigen is unknown.

The study's findings and limits: Twin sharing of out-of-frame TCR alpha was underestimated by models in monozygotic pairs. Conclusions were drawn cross-sectionally by statistical analysis, without following the same donors.

The data also belong to a second study, concerning yellow fever vaccine responses in identical twins.

The origin of this receptor is a woman aged 18-29 years in good health. The sample was CD4+ T cells sorted from blood.

The CDR3, as DNA: TGTGCCACCAGTGACCGCCGAGGGACCGGACTTAACTACAATGAGCAGTTCTTC. Protein: CATSDRRGTGLNYNEQFF. V is TRBV24-1 and J is TRBJ2-1; D is perhaps TRBD1 or TRBD2 (5 bases each). The CDR3 has 18 residues. From germline, CDR1 is KGHDR and CDR2 SFDVKD. Trimming cost V 4 bases and J 3 bases, with 21 bases left between them.